The 19 T cell receptor beta chains below come from one sample, sequenced in a study of cytomegalovirus exposure and HLA in healthy donors. Vbeta (60) and Jbeta (13) primers were used in the PCR. Assay: immunoSEQ multiplex PCR; the TCRdb copy retains only in-frame clones and omits some. The sample holds approximately 160,000 clones; about four fifths are singletons and the top ten take 4.5% to 5.5%. The sequenced sample was PBMCs. The receptors derive from a man aged 18 to 29 in good health and CMV-seronegative.

The V call is TRBV28, the J call TRBJ2-7; D gene ambiguous. CDR1 is MDHEN, CDR2 SYDVKM, per germline. CDR3 length equals 13 residues. V was clipped by 5 bases and J by 2 bases, with 10 bases between them. Here the CDR3 DNA reads TGTGCCAGCAGTCCTCCGGTGCCCTACGAGCAGTACTTC. Residues: CASSPPVPYEQYF.

The chain carries TRBV28 and TRBJ1-5; 7 bases are shared with TRBD1. The CDR3 loop spans 14 amino acids. Germline lookup yields CDR1 MDHEN and CDR2 SYDVKM. V lost 5 bases and J lost 6; bases outside the gene matches: 7. In nucleotides, the CDR3 is TGTGCCAGCAGTATTTACAGGGGAAGTCAGCCCCAGCATTTT. Translating it yields CASSIYRGSQPQHF.

This clone has just one count. V usage is TRBV5-5 and J usage is TRBJ2-3, with TRBD1 identical over 7 bases. The CDR3 runs 16 residues. J was trimmed by 2 bases and V by 2 bases; bases with no gene match: 8. CDR1 is SGHKS, CDR2 YYEKEE, per germline (reference sequence). CDR3 loop: CASSFAPGGSTDTQYF. The CDR3 DNA follows: TGTGCCAGCAGCTTTGCCCCAGGGGGATCCACAGATACGCAGTATTTT.

This clone was seen a single time. The V gene is TRBV25-1, the J gene TRBJ2-5; D uncertain. The better agreement between TRBJ2-7 and the DNA end casts doubt on the J call. Germline loops: CDR1 MGHDK, CDR2 SYGVNS. The CDR3 spans 15 residues. This chain's CDR3 is CASSAGLTGPYEQYF. For the CDR3, the DNA is TGTGCCAGCAGTGCTGGCCTTACTGGGCCCTACGAGCAGTACTTC.

This clone appeared a single time. The chain carries TRBV28 and TRBJ1-5, with D possibly matching TRBD1 (6 bases). Germline assignment: CDR1 MDHEN and CDR2 SYDVKM. This CDR3 spans 16 amino acids. V dropped 7 bases and J dropped 6 bases, with 22 bases sitting between them. The CDR3 is CASTPEGRGSGQPQHF. The CDR3 region has the DNA TGTGCCAGCACCCCTGAGGGCAGGGGATCGGGTCAGCCCCAGCATTTT. The whole variable domain, filled in from reference TRBV28 and TRBJ1-5, reads DVKVTQSSRYLVKRTGEKVFLECVQDMDHENMFWYRQDPGLGLRLIYFSYDVKMKEKGDIPEGYSVSREKKERFSLILESASTNQTSMYLCASTPEGRGSGQPQHFGDGTRLSIL.

This clone was recorded once. V usage is TRBV7-9 and J usage is TRBJ2-7, with D unclear. Trimming left V 4 bases short and J 2 bases short, with 9 bases between. Germline CDR1 SEHNR, CDR2 FQNEAQ (reference sequence). This CDR3 has 13 amino acids. In nucleotides, the CDR3 is TGTGCCAGCAGCTCCTTAGGAGCCTACGAGCAGTACTTC. This encodes CASSSLGAYEQYF.

The chain combines TRBV2 with TRBJ1-5; 7 nucleotides line up with TRBD1. V was pared by 8 bases and J by 1 base, with 2 bases of the junction left unmatched. Per the germline V gene, CDR1 is SNHLY and CDR2 is FYNNEI. The CDR3 runs to 13 residues. The CDR3 loop is CASGQESNQPQHF. CDR3 bases: TGTGCCAGCGGACAGGAGAGCAATCAGCCCCAGCATTTT. The full variable domain, rest sourced from reference TRBV2 and TRBJ1-5, is EPEVTQTPSHQVTQMGQEVILRCVPISNHLYFYWYRQILGQKVEFLVSFYNNEISEKSEIFDDQFSVERPDGSNFTLKIRSTKLEDSAMYFCASGQESNQPQHFGDGTRLSIL.

The rearrangement links TRBV5-5 to TRBJ1-4; D is undetermined. CDR3 length: 17 residues. V was cut by 0 bases and J by 8 bases, with 20 bases left in between. The germline CDR1 and CDR2 sequences are SGHKS and YYEKEE (reference sequence). This CDR3 is CASSLELVFGVGEKLFF. The CDR3 DNA follows: TGTGCCAGCAGCTTGGAGTTAGTGTTCGGGGTCGGGGAAAAACTGTTTTTT.

The chain uses TRBV5-1 and TRBJ1-1, with 7 bases matching TRBD1. V lost 4 bases to trimming and J lost 0 bases; unmatched junction nucleotides: 12. This CDR3 is 17 amino acids long. Germline CDR1 SGHRS, CDR2 YFSETQ. The CDR3 reads CASSPGTAAFMNTEAFF. The CDR3 coding sequence is TGCGCCAGCAGCCCCGGGACAGCTGCCTTCATGAACACTGAAGCTTTCTTT.

This chain links TRBV7-2 with TRBJ2-3; TRBD2 aligns across 8 bases. The V gene end was trimmed by 3 bases and the J gene end by 0 bases; junction bases not matched to a gene: 2. The CDR3 loop spans 15 amino acids. CDR1 and CDR2 from the germline V gene are SGHTA and FQGNSA. In nucleotides, the CDR3 is TGTGCCAGCAGCTTCTTAGCGGGAAGCACAGATACGCAGTATTTT. Translated, it gives CASSFLAGSTDTQYF.

The rearrangement uses TRBV6-1 and TRBJ2-1; 9 bases fit TRBD2. This CDR3 is 15 amino acids long. The trim removed 4 bases at V and 7 bases at J, leaving 8 bases unmatched. The V gene's germline CDR1 is MNHNS and CDR2 SASEGT. The CDR3 nucleotides read TGTGCCAGCAGTGGGCGAAGTAGCGGGAGAAATGAGCAGTTCTTC. Translation gives CASSGRSSGRNEQFF.

The V call is TRBV5-1, the J call TRBJ1-6; unclear D gene. This CDR3 comprises 17 residues. Germline CDR1 is SGHRS and CDR2 is YFSETQ. V dropped 4 bases and J dropped 1 base, with 15 bases sitting between them. The CDR3 sequence: CASSVRTGGSYNSPLHF. As DNA, the CDR3 is TGCGCCAGCAGCGTCAGGACTGGCGGGTCCTATAATTCACCCCTCCACTTT.

The V gene is TRBV6-5, the J gene TRBJ1-4; D not certain. This CDR3 has 13 amino acids. V was trimmed by 5 bases and J by 10 bases, leaving 14 bases between them. The germline gives CDR1 MNHEY, CDR2 SVGAGI. The CDR3 loop reads CASSDVRSGKLFF. The CDR3 DNA reads as TGTGCCAGCAGTGACGTTAGGTCGGGAAAACTGTTTTTT.

The chain has TRBV9 and TRBJ2-2, with 8 positions matching TRBD1. CDR3 length equals 15 residues. Unmatched junction bases numbered 2, after V lost 0 bases and J lost 4 bases. In germline, CDR1 is SGDLS, CDR2 YYNGEE. Written as DNA, the CDR3 is TGTGCCAGCAGCGTAGGAACAGGGGGCACCGGGGAGCTGTTTTTT. It is translated as CASSVGTGGTGELFF.

V gene TRBV29-1 combines with J gene TRBJ1-2; D is unclear. This CDR3 comprises 11 residues. V was trimmed by 7 bases and J by 4 bases, leaving 10 bases between them. Per the germline V gene, CDR1 is SQVTM and CDR2 is ANQGSEA. The CDR3 loop is CSGGSPYGYTF. CDR3 DNA: TGCAGCGGTGGTAGTCCCTATGGCTACACCTTC. Drawing the rest from reference TRBV29-1 and TRBJ1-2, the complete variable domain is SAVISQKPSRDICQRGTSLTIQCQVDSQVTMMFWYRQQPGQSLTLIATANQGSEATYESGFVIDKFPISRPNLTFSTLTVSNMSPEDSSIYLCSGGSPYGYTFGSGTRLTVV.

The rearrangement joins TRBV6-5 to TRBJ2-3; D remains unclear. Germline lookup yields CDR1 MNHEY and CDR2 SVGAGI. The CDR3 totals 13 residues. With 2 bases removed from V and 0 bases from J, the gap between germline ends came to 3 bases. CDR3 sequence: CASSYTSTDTQYF. The DNA for the CDR3 is TGTGCCAGCAGTTACACTAGCACAGATACGCAGTATTTT.

The chain employs TRBV7-3 and TRBJ2-1; 10 bases line up with TRBD1. J lost 4 bases, V lost 2 bases, and 2 bases had no gene match. The CDR3 is 15 amino acids. Germline V lookup: CDR1 SGHTA, CDR2 FQGTGA. The CDR3 bases are TGTGCCAGCAGCTTAGGACAGGGGGATTACAATGAGCAGTTCTTC. Translated, it gives CASSLGQGDYNEQFF.

This clone occurred once. This chain joins TRBV28 and TRBJ1-4, with D hard to call. CDR3 length equals 14 residues. CDR1 is MDHEN and CDR2 is SYDVKM in the germline V gene. V shed 2 bases and J shed 5 bases, with 9 bases lying between them. The CDR3 loop is CASSLPGGNEKLFF. In nucleotides, the CDR3 is TGTGCCAGCAGTTTACCAGGAGGAAATGAAAAACTGTTTTTT.

In this sample, this clone turned up once. The rearrangement uses TRBV28 and TRBJ2-5, with D perhaps TRBD1 (6 bases). The J call may be mistaken, given a closer DNA end match to TRBJ2-7. CDR1 is MDHEN, CDR2 SYDVKM, per germline. The CDR3 has 14 amino acids. This CDR3 is CASSPGTTTYEQYF. The CDR3 DNA reads TGTGCCAGCAGTCCCGGGACAACTACCTACGAGCAGTACTTC.